The rows below give T cell receptor beta chains drawn from one sample of a study of blood T cell repertoires in COVID-19. TCRdb's copy holds only in-frame clones and misses some; the assay was immunoSEQ multiplex PCR. The table shows 50,000 to 60,000 clones, with approximately 89% occurring only once. Source material: peripheral blood. The receptor source for this set is a man at least 80 years old with active or convalescent COVID-19. CDR3s include the opening cysteine and the closing phenylalanine or tryptophan. The D gene is left open where the match is weak. Clone size, where shown, is once, few, many, or a class for clones that have expanded.

>.|.|TRBJ1-6|TRBV28
TGTGCCAGCAGTTTGGGGGGGTTGAGAGGAAGCTCACCCCTCCACTTT
CASSLGGLRGSSPLHF
>.|once|TRBJ2-3|TRBV7-8
TGTGCCAGCAAAATAGGGTCCAGGGGTATGGATACGCAGTATTTT
CASKIGSRGMDTQYF
>.|.|TRBJ2-7|TRBV21-1
TGTGCCAGCAGCTCATACCGGGACAGGGTCTTGTACGAGCAGTACTTC
CASSSYRDRVLYEQYF
>.|.|TRBJ2-7|TRBV10-1
TGCGCCAGCAGTGAGCATCTGGGCACCGAGCAGTACTTC
CASSEHLGTEQYF
>.|once|TRBJ2-7|TRBV2
TGTGCCAGCAGTGAGATTGTCCCAGTCTACGAGCAGTACTTC
CASSEIVPVYEQYF
>TRBD1|.|TRBJ2-1|TRBV6-2/TRBV6-3
TGTGCCAGCAGTAGGACAGGGGTGGTCAATGAGCAGTTCTTC
CASSRTGVVNEQFF
>TRBD2|.|TRBJ2-3|TRBV7-9
TGTGCCAGCAGCTTTAGCGGGAGTCAGAATACGCAGTATTTT
CASSFSGSQNTQYF
>TRBD2|.|TRBJ2-7|TRBV7-3
TGTGCCAGCAGCTTATCTCCCGGGGGAGGGTACGAGCAGTACTTC
CASSLSPGGGYEQYF
>TRBD1|.|TRBJ1-5|TRBV30
TGTGCCTGGACCTCAGGGGGTAGGCATCAGCCCCAGCATTTT
CAWTSGGRHQPQHF
>.|.|TRBJ1-1|TRBV19
TGTGCCAGTAGTATAGCCCTGACAGGGAACACTGAAGCTTTCTTT
CASSIALTGNTEAFF
>TRBD1|.|TRBJ2-7|TRBV29-1
TGCAGCGTTGAAGAATACGGCAGGGGGCCCGGATCCCAATACTACGAGCAGTACTTC
CSVEEYGRGPGSQYYEQYF
>TRBD2|.|TRBJ2-3|TRBV9
TGTGCCAGCAGCCAAACTAGCGGGAGCGTTGGAGATACGCAGTATTTT
CASSQTSGSVGDTQYF
>.|once|TRBJ2-2|TRBV7-2
TGTGCCAGCAGCTCCAGAACCGGGGAGCTGTTTTTT
CASSSRTGELFF
>.|.|TRBJ2-7|TRBV11-2
TGTGCCAGCAGCTTATCGGGACAACCGTACTACGAGCAGTACTTC
CASSLSGQPYYEQYF
>.|.|TRBJ1-6|TRBV7-9
TGTGCCAGCAGCTTAGGACGGAGGAAGAATTCACCCCTCCACTTT
CASSLGRRKNSPLHF
>TRBD2|.|TRBJ2-1|TRBV27
TGTGCCAGCAGCTCGACTAGCGGGTTTTTAGGGCCGCAGTTCTTC
CASSSTSGFLGPQFF
>TRBD2|.|TRBJ2-7|TRBV7-8
TGTGCCAGCAGCTTAGTTAGGCTAGCGGACTCCTACGAGCAGTACTTC
CASSLVRLADSYEQYF
>.|.|TRBJ1-5|TRBV19
TGTGCCAGTAGAACCAGGGTGGGTCAGCCCCAGCATTTT
CASRTRVGQPQHF
>.|.|TRBJ2-3|TRBV6-5
TGTGCCAGCAGCGGAGCCCGCACAGATACGCAGTATTTT
CASSGARTDTQYF
>TRBD1|.|TRBJ1-1|TRBV3-1/TRBV3-2
TGTGCCAGCAGCCAAGAAGGGGACAGAACAAACACTGAAGCTTTCTTT
CASSQEGDRTNTEAFF
>.|.|TRBJ2-1|TRBV28
TGTGCCAGCAGTGAGTTAGGGACATTGAAGTTCTTC
CASSELGTLKFF
>TRBD1|.|TRBJ2-1|TRBV28
TGTGCCAGCAGTCCAGCAGGGGGCGCGATCAATGAGCAGTTCTTC
CASSPAGGAINEQFF
>.|.|TRBJ2-5|TRBV5-1
TGCGCCAGCAGGCGGGACGGAAAAGAGACCCAGTACTTC
CASRRDGKETQYF
>TRBD1|.|TRBJ1-6|TRBV7-2
TGTGCCAGCGGCGGGACAGGGCTTAATTCACCCCTCCACTTT
CASGGTGLNSPLHF
>.|.|TRBJ2-1|TRBV7-2
TGTGCCAGCAGCTCCGGCAATGAGCAGTTCTTC
CASSSGNEQFF
>TRBD2|.|TRBJ2-5|TRBV3-1/TRBV3-2
TGTGCCAGCAGCCAAGAACTAGCGGGAGCAGAGACCCAGTACTTC
CASSQELAGAETQYF
>.|.|TRBJ2-1|TRBV11-1
TGTGCCAGCAGCTCCGGGGGAGATAATGAGCAGTTCTTC
CASSSGGDNEQFF
>TRBD1|.|TRBJ1-2|TRBV28
TGTGCCAGCAGCTCCTTCCCGGGACAGGGCCGCTACACCTTC
CASSSFPGQGRYTF